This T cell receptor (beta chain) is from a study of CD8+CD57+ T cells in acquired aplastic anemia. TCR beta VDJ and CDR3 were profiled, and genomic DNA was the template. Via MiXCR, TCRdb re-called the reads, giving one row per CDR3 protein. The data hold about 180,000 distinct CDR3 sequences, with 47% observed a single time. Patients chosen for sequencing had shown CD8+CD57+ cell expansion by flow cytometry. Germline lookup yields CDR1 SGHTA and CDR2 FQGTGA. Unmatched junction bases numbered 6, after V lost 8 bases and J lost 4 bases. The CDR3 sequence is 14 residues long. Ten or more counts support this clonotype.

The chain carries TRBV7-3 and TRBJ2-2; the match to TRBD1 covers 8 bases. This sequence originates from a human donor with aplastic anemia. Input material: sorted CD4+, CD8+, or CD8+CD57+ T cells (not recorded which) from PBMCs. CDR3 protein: CASAPGGSTGELFF. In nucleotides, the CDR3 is TGTGCCAGCGCCCCAGGGGGCTCCACCGGGGAGCTGTTTTTT.